Detailed here is one T cell receptor beta chain. The CDR3 runs to 16 residues. Trimming took 3 bases from V and 8 from J; bases not matched to a gene: 6. Germline loops: CDR1 SGHTA, CDR2 FQGTGA. The PCR used 60 Vbeta and 13 Jbeta primers. TCRdb's table, derived via immunoSEQ multiplex PCR, lists solely in-frame clones and lacks some. The table lists about 140,000 clones, 65% to 80% of them singletons, with roughly 4.2% in the top ten. This sample is drawn from a study of cytomegalovirus exposure and HLA in healthy donors. The specimen was PBMCs. The chain carries TRBV7-3 and TRBJ2-1; 14 nucleotides align to TRBD2. The source of this sequence is a male donor in good health and CMV-seronegative. The CDR3 DNA sequence: TGTGCCAGCAGCTTGATGACTAGCGGGGGGGCTTATGAGCAGTTCTTC. Protein: CASSLMTSGGAYEQFF.